A selection of T cell receptor beta chains follows, all from one sample in a study of graft-versus-host responses after intestinal transplantation. The repertoire was sequenced with immunoSEQ multiplex PCR; TCRdb's copy has only in-frame clones and lacks some. The data hold over 100,000 clones, with more than 75% observed a single time. Antigen specificity for these receptors is unknown. This sample comprised unstimulated CD4+ T cells sorted from spleen or lymph node cells, obtained before intestinal transplant. Receptors originate from a human donor who received an intestinal transplant. The conserved cysteine and the conserved F or W are not part of the CDR3 here. The size of a clone is reported for some rows only, either as once, few or many, or as a class for expanded clones.

clone size	J gene	V gene	CDR3 protein
NA	TRBJ1-2	TRBV10-2	ASSVQNYGYT
few	TRBJ1-5	TRBV10-3	ATRQGNQPQH
NA	TRBJ2-1	TRBV6-5	ASSYVAGGNNEQF
NA	TRBJ1-1	TRBV5-1	ASSLGTGGLHTEAF
NA	TRBJ2-7	TRBV5-5	ASSLRGETSYEQY
NA	TRBJ2-3	TRBV11-3	ASSNRGATDTQY
NA	TRBJ2-7	TRBV9	ASSKGLKSYEQY
NA	TRBJ2-3	TRBV6-5	ASRPSGGRTDTQY
once	TRBJ2-5	TRBV10-2	ASRVSGEGTQY
NA	TRBJ2-1	TRBV5-6	ASRRRDRGNEQF
NA	TRBJ2-3	TRBV7-9	ASSFLGLHTQY
NA	TRBJ2-7	TRBV6-1	ASRRGGVAHYEQY
NA	TRBJ2-1	TRBV5-1	ASVAHYSTSGRRF
NA	TRBJ2-6	TRBV7-9	ASRVFSGANVLT